The entry below describes one T cell receptor (beta chain). The V end was cut by 6 bases, the J end by 0 bases, with 14 bases between. Per germline, CDR1 SGHTA and CDR2 FQGNSA. This CDR3 has 15 residues. The data were obtained in a study of blood T cell repertoires in COVID-19. Study summary: Samples representing acute and convalescent COVID-19 were sourced from the United States, Italy and Spain. In each case, the material was cDNA or gDNA derived from T cells, B-cell-depleted T cells, or PBMCs.

Per the original methods: Reference gene primer amplification in the assay estimated nucleated cell counts. Data came from immunoSEQ multiplex PCR; TCRdb stores just in-frame clones and leaves some out. V and J calls and clone size follow that table, whereas D and trimming were derived from the DNA. This repertoire shows approximately 52,000 clones, around 92% found once; its top ten account for around 6%. The receptor comes from a man aged 50 to 60 with active COVID-19. The gene calls are TRBV7-2 and TRBJ1-2; weak D call: TRBD1 (6 bases). Sequences were obtained from peripheral blood. CDR3 nucleotides: TGTGCCAGCAGTCCCGAGGGGACAACTAACTATGGCTACACCTTC. Protein sequence: CASSPEGTTNYGYTF.